The 19 T cell receptor beta chains listed next were all sequenced from one sample in a study of cytomegalovirus exposure and HLA in healthy donors. Use of 60 Vbeta and 13 Jbeta primers characterized the PCR. Here immunoSEQ multiplex PCR was the method, and the copy in TCRdb shows in-frame clones only, minus some. The data show more than 95,000 clones, over 70% seen once. Sequencing was carried out using PBMCs. The receptors originated from a female donor in good health and CMV-seronegative.

Points on this clone: At one of its ends the junction is not consistent with the germline gene, which may arise from a read error. The chain joins TRBV7-9 to TRBJ1-1; D might be TRBD1 (6 bases). Looked up from germline, CDR1 is SEHNR and CDR2 is FQNEAQ (reference sequence). This CDR3 spans 16 amino acids. DNA for the CDR3: TGTTCCAGCAGCCGAGGGATAGAGGGGGTAGGGGCTGAAGCTTTCTTT. As protein: CSSSRGIEGVGAEAFF. Full variable domain (rest looked up from reference TRBV7-9 and TRBJ1-1): DTGVSQNPRHKITKRGQNVTFRCDPISEHNRLYWYRQTLGQGPEFLTYFQNEAQLEKSRLLSDRFSAERPKGSFSTLEIQRTEQGDSAMYLCSSSRGIEGVGAEAFFGQGTRLTVV.

The chain couples TRBV5-8 to TRBJ1-1; TRBD1 aligns across 7 bases. The CDR3 is 15 residues long. V shed 2 bases, J shed 5 bases, and the junction held 9 bases outside the gene matches. Germline V gene data show CDR1 as SGHTS and CDR2 as YDEGEE. The CDR3 is CASSFNSRGLTEAFF. CDR3 in DNA: TGTGCCAGCAGCTTTAACTCAAGGGGGCTGACTGAAGCTTTCTTT.

The V call is TRBV2, the J call TRBJ2-3, with D uncertain. V lost 5 bases to trimming and J lost 2 bases, with 11 bases between them. CDR1 is SNHLY, CDR2 FYNNEI, per germline. This CDR3 region has 14 residues. In DNA form, the CDR3 reads TGTGCCAGCAGTTTCGGTACCTTCACAGATACGCAGTATTTT. The encoded protein is CASSFGTFTDTQYF.

V gene TRBV29-1 combines with J gene TRBJ2-7; the D gene is possibly TRBD2 (7 bases). With 4 bases removed from V and 0 bases from J, the gap between germline ends came to 19 bases. The CDR3 runs 16 residues. Germline lookup yields CDR1 SQVTM and CDR2 ANQGSEA. The CDR3 loop is CSVVGRGHLRSYEQYF. CDR3 nucleotide sequence: TGCAGCGTTGTGGGGAGGGGACACCTACGCTCCTACGAGCAGTACTTC.

This clone occurred a few times. The chain combines TRBV9 with TRBJ1-3; unclear D gene. The CDR3 runs 14 residues. Germline V gene lookup returns CDR1 SGDLS and CDR2 YYNGEE. V lost 0 bases to trimming and J lost 7 bases, with 11 bases between them. Here the CDR3 DNA reads TGTGCCAGCAGCGTAGAACCGGGGAGGAACACCATATATTTT. Protein: CASSVEPGRNTIYF. The full variable domain, completed using reference TRBV9 and TRBJ1-3, is DSGVTQTPKHLITATGQRVTLRCSPRSGDLSVYWYQQSLDQGLQFLIQYYNGEERAKGNILERFSAQQFPDLHSELNLSSLELGDSALYFCASSVEPGRNTIYFGEGSWLTVV.

The chain combines TRBV2 with TRBJ2-5; 10 positions agree with TRBD1. Germline loops: CDR1 SNHLY, CDR2 FYNNEI. With V trimmed by 6 bases and J by 4 bases, 5 bases remained unmatched. The CDR3 consists of 14 residues. CDR3: CASRRTGGRETQYF. CDR3 coding DNA: TGTGCCAGCAGGAGGACAGGGGGAAGAGAGACCCAGTACTTC.

The rearrangement uses TRBV2 and TRBJ2-3; TRBD2 might be the D (5 bases). Germline CDR1 is SNHLY and CDR2 is FYNNEI. With 4 bases removed from V and 6 bases from J, the gap between germline ends came to 11 bases. This CDR3 region has 13 residues. CDR3 in DNA: TGTGCCAGCAGTGGACTACCGACGGATACGCAGTATTTT. Protein product: CASSGLPTDTQYF.

This chain connects TRBV5-5 to TRBJ2-1, with D unresolved. Germline V gives CDR1 SGHKS, CDR2 YYEKEE (reference sequence). Deletions cut 0 bases from V and 0 bases from J, with 10 bases between. The CDR3 is 16 residues long. In DNA form, the CDR3 reads TGTGCCAGCAGCTTGGGCCTACCGAGCTCCTACAATGAGCAGTTCTTC. Protein: CASSLGLPSSYNEQFF.

CDR3 amino acids: CAWSSSVLTSEQYF. The DNA for the CDR3 is TGTGCCTGGAGTTCTAGCGTTTTGACCTCCGAGCAGTACTTC. V usage is TRBV30 and J usage is TRBJ2-7; maybe TRBD2 (6 bases). Germline values: CDR1 GTSNPN, CDR2 SVGIG (reference sequence). The CDR3 sequence is 14 residues long. Trimming shortened V by 2 bases and J by 6 bases, and 17 bases separated the two germline ends.

The gene calls are TRBV7-9 and TRBJ1-1; no clear D gene. Germline CDR1 SEHNR, CDR2 FQNEAQ (reference sequence). The CDR3 totals 13 residues. V lost 5 bases, J lost 4 bases, and 11 bases lay in between. For the CDR3, the DNA is TGTGCCAGCAGCCCCGGGTGGGTCACTGAAGCTTTCTTT. Protein product: CASSPGWVTEAFF. Full variable domain (missing parts from reference TRBV7-9 and TRBJ1-1): DTGVSQNPRHKITKRGQNVTFRCDPISEHNRLYWYRQTLGQGPEFLTYFQNEAQLEKSRLLSDRFSAERPKGSFSTLEIQRTEQGDSAMYLCASSPGWVTEAFFGQGTRLTVV.

V gene TRBV6-6 combines with J gene TRBJ2-3; possible D gene TRBD2, 5 bases. V was cut by 5 bases and J by 4 bases, with 13 bases left in between. Germline CDR1 is MNHNY and CDR2 is SVGAGI (reference sequence). The CDR3 has 14 amino acids. The CDR3 spells CASSPARGADTQYF. The CDR3 DNA reads as TGTGCCAGCAGTCCCGCCCGGGGTGCAGATACGCAGTATTTT.

The V gene is TRBV7-9, the J gene TRBJ2-1; the D gene is possibly TRBD1 (6 bases). V lost 5 bases, J lost 5 bases, and 22 bases lay in between. Germline V CDR1 and CDR2: SEHNR, FQNEAQ (reference sequence). This CDR3 spans 17 amino acids. The CDR3 here is CASSPLGIGGPDNEQFF. CDR3 DNA: TGTGCCAGCAGCCCCCTCGGTATAGGGGGACCTGACAATGAGCAGTTCTTC.

The chain couples TRBV13 to TRBJ2-7; tentative D call: TRBD1 (5 bases). CDR3 length equals 13 residues. Trimming shortened V by 5 bases and J by 7 bases, and 15 bases separated the two germline ends. Looked up from germline, CDR1 is PRHDT and CDR2 is FYEKMQ (reference sequence). The CDR3 here is CASSPGPREEQYF. The CDR3 region has the DNA TGTGCCAGCAGCCCAGGACCCAGGGAAGAGCAGTACTTC.

This clone came up once. The chain combines TRBV18 with TRBJ2-1, with D tentatively TRBD1 (5 bases). The CDR3 covers 13 residues. V was clipped by 3 bases and J by 3 bases, with 6 bases between them. Germline lookup yields CDR1 KGHSH and CDR2 LQKENI. The CDR3 DNA reads TGTGCCAGCTCACCCGACAGCTACAATGAGCAGTTCTTC. It is translated as CASSPDSYNEQFF.

This chain uses TRBV5-8 with TRBJ1-1, with TRBD1 identical over 10 bases. CDR1 is SGHTS and CDR2 is YDEGEE in the germline V gene. The CDR3 spans 15 residues. V was clipped by 2 bases and J by 6 bases; unmatched bases: 7. CDR3 nucleotides: TGTGCCAGCAGCTTTCCCGGGACAGGGGAGCCTGAAGCTTTCTTT. Its translation: CASSFPGTGEPEAFF.

The genes are TRBV28 and TRBJ1-2; 8 positions agree with TRBD1. The ends lost 5 bases at V and 2 bases at J; junction bases unmatched: 7. Per germline, CDR1 MDHEN and CDR2 SYDVKM. CDR3 length: 15 amino acids. CDR3 sequence: CASSTPGQGNYGYTF. The CDR3 DNA reads as TGTGCCAGCAGTACCCCCGGACAGGGCAACTATGGCTACACCTTC.

This chain links TRBV30 with TRBJ1-2; D is possibly TRBD1 (6 bases). V lost 2 bases and J lost 4, with 14 bases in between. The V gene's germline CDR1 is GTSNPN and CDR2 SVGIG (reference sequence). This CDR3 region has 14 residues. The CDR3 nucleotides read TGTGCCTGGAGTCAGAACAGGGATAGCTATGGCTACACCTTC. This gives the protein CAWSQNRDSYGYTF.

The chain links TRBV6-7 to TRBJ1-2, with 12 nucleotides matching TRBD1. TRBV6-7 is marked as an open reading frame, function uncertain. CDR3 size: 17 residues. Trimming removed 0 bases from V and 5 bases from J; junction bases left unmatched: 7. The CDR3 sequence is CASSYSPGQGAPYGYTF. In DNA, the CDR3 is TGTGCCAGCAGTTACTCCCCGGGACAGGGGGCCCCTTATGGCTACACCTTC.

The V and J genes are TRBV4-1 and TRBJ2-7, with 9 bases lining up with TRBD2. Germline lookup yields CDR1 MGHRA and CDR2 YSYEKL. The V and J ends lost 1 base and 7 bases, in that order; junction bases with no gene match: 8. CDR3 size: 15 residues. The CDR3, as DNA: TGCGCCAGCAGCCAAGGCCGCGGGGGGGGTAAAGAGCAGTACTTC. This sequence encodes CASSQGRGGGKEQYF.